Shown below are 25 T cell receptor beta chains from a single sample sequenced in a study of chemoradiotherapy in HPV16-positive cancers. Generated by immunoSEQ multiplex PCR, the TCRdb table keeps only in-frame clones and is missing some. This table holds about 4,400 clones, almost 90% found once. The material was obtained from a patient who underwent chemoradiotherapy. These receptors came from a human donor with HPV-associated anogenital cancer.

This clone was counted a single time. The chain combines TRBV6-5 with TRBJ1-5; D is possibly TRBD1 (6 bases). The V gene lost 6 bases and the J gene lost 4 bases, with 13 bases spanning the gap. Germline V gene sequence: CDR1 MNHEY, CDR2 SVGAGI. The CDR3 is 14 residues long. The CDR3 protein is CASRDGGGNQPQHF. The DNA for the CDR3 is TGTGCCAGCAGAGATGGAGGGGGAAATCAGCCCCAGCATTTT.

The CDR3 loop reads CATKRGPSTDTQYF. The CDR3 region has the DNA TGTGCCACCAAAAGGGGGCCGAGCACAGATACGCAGTATTTT. This sequence joins TRBV2 and TRBJ2-3; 7 bases map to TRBD1. The CDR3 contains 14 residues. Germline CDR1 reads SNHLY; CDR2 reads FYNNEI. V lost 10 bases to trimming and J lost 0 bases; unmatched junction nucleotides: 7.

The chain has TRBV15 and TRBJ2-1; TRBD2 matches at 9 bases. Germline lookup yields CDR1 LNHNV and CDR2 YYDKDF (reference sequence). The CDR3 sequence is 16 residues long. V gave up 1 base and J gave up 5 bases; unmatched junction bases: 6. CDR3 amino acids: CATSRGSGGPNNEQFF. The CDR3 DNA is TGTGCCACCAGCAGAGGGAGCGGGGGGCCCAACAATGAGCAGTTCTTC. The full variable domain, in which reference TRBV15 and TRBJ2-1 provide the parts outside the CDR3, is DAMVIQNPRYQVTQFGKPVTLSCSQTLNHNVMYWYQQKSSQAPKLLFHYYDKDFNNEADTPDNFQSRRPNTSFCFLDIRSPGLGDTAMYLCATSRGSGGPNNEQFFGPGTRLTVL.

This clone was detected only a few times. The rearrangement joins TRBV7-9 to TRBJ1-5; 9 bases are a match to TRBD1. This CDR3 has 12 residues. From germline, CDR1 is SEHNR and CDR2 FQNEAQ (reference sequence). With V trimmed by 8 bases and J by 6 bases, 2 bases remained unmatched. The CDR3 region is CASGTGSQPQHF. In nucleotides, the CDR3 is TGTGCCAGCGGGACAGGGTCTCAGCCCCAGCATTTT.

The chain joins TRBV7-9 to TRBJ2-5; no reliable D call. With 8 bases removed from V and 4 bases from J, the gap between germline ends came to 8 bases. CDR1 and CDR2 (germline): SEHNR, FQNEAQ (reference sequence). The CDR3 length is 11 residues. CDR3 region: CASVVGETQYF. In DNA form, the CDR3 reads TGTGCCAGCGTGGTTGGAGAGACCCAGTACTTC.

The chain combines TRBV28 with TRBJ2-5, with D maybe TRBD2 (7 bases). CDR3 length: 14 amino acids. V lost 8 bases to trimming and J lost 11 bases, with 24 bases between them. Germline lookup yields CDR1 MDHEN and CDR2 SYDVKM. CDR3 DNA sequence: TGTGCCAGCTGGTCAGGGGATAGAGGGCGGGAGCAGTACTTC. It specifies CASWSGDRGREQYF.

V usage is TRBV5-1 and J usage is TRBJ2-1; D is ambiguous. Trimming stripped 3 bases from V and 7 bases from J, with 11 bases between. Per germline, CDR1 SGHRS and CDR2 YFSETQ. This CDR3 has 13 residues. The CDR3 DNA reads TGCGCCAGCAGCTCCCTTTTCGGGAATGAGCAGTTCTTC. Translating it yields CASSSLFGNEQFF.

J is TRBJ2-7 and V is TRBV4-1; D is unclear. Germline loops: CDR1 MGHRA, CDR2 YSYEKL. The CDR3 length is 15 residues. Trimming shortened V by 0 bases and J by 4 bases, and 13 bases separated the two germline ends. CDR3 protein: CASSQEGRVLYEQYF. The CDR3 coding sequence is TGCGCCAGCAGCCAAGAGGGAAGGGTATTATACGAGCAGTACTTC.

The J gene is TRBJ2-2, the V gene TRBV9, with D possibly TRBD2 on 5 matching bases. Germline V gene data show CDR1 as SGDLS and CDR2 as YYNGEE. The V gene lost 4 bases and the J gene lost 0 bases, with 10 bases spanning the gap. This CDR3 is built from 15 residues. CDR3 sequence (DNA): TGTGCCAGCAGCCTAGACTACGCGAACACCGGGGAGCTGTTTTTT. Residues: CASSLDYANTGELFF.

The CDR3 coding sequence is TGTGCCAGCAGCCAAGGCGGGGATGTTACTAATGAAAAACTGTTTTTT. Protein: CASSQGGDVTNEKLFF. This rearrangement joins TRBV4-2 to TRBJ1-4; no clear D gene. The germline CDR1 and CDR2 sequences are LGHNA and YNFKEQ. V gave up 1 base and J gave up 2 bases, with 11 bases separating them. CDR3 length: 16 residues.

This chain joins TRBV5-6 and TRBJ2-3; 15 bases are shared with TRBD2. Germline CDR1 and CDR2: SGHDT and YYEEEE. J gave up 2 bases and V 2 bases, and 3 bases lay outside the gene matches. This CDR3 contains 17 residues. As DNA, the CDR3 is TGTGCCAGCAGCTTCGGACTAGCGGGGGGGCTCACAGATACGCAGTATTTT. Its protein is CASSFGLAGGLTDTQYF.

V usage is TRBV30 and J usage is TRBJ2-2; D unclear. Trimming stripped 1 base from V and 5 bases from J, with 8 bases between. Per the germline V gene, CDR1 is GTSNPN and CDR2 is SVGIG (reference sequence). The CDR3 extends over 13 amino acids. CDR3 sequence: CAWSAQATGELFF. CDR3 in DNA: TGTGCCTGGAGTGCCCAGGCGACCGGGGAGCTGTTTTTT.

The rearrangement uses TRBV6-4 and TRBJ2-3, with TRBD2 matching 8 bases. The ends lost 6 bases at V and 4 bases at J; junction bases unmatched: 6. The CDR3 loop spans 14 amino acids. Germline assignment: CDR1 MRHNA and CDR2 SNTAGT. The CDR3 DNA sequence: TGTGCCAGCAGCTCTAGCGGGTCGTCAGATACGCAGTATTTT. Translating it yields CASSSSGSSDTQYF.

The J gene is TRBJ1-1, the V gene TRBV29-1; 9 bases map to TRBD1. V lost 6 bases and J lost 3; bases outside the gene matches: 2. Germline-derived CDR1 and CDR2 are SQVTM and ANQGSEA. This CDR3 spans 12 amino acids. The CDR3 protein is CSVWTGDTEAFF. CDR3 in DNA: TGCAGCGTCTGGACAGGGGACACTGAAGCTTTCTTT.

J is TRBJ1-1 and V is TRBV5-1; 7 bases agree with TRBD1. The ends lost 0 bases at V and 4 bases at J; junction bases unmatched: 6. This CDR3 spans 15 amino acids. Germline V gene sequence: CDR1 SGHRS, CDR2 YFSETQ. CDR3 region: CASSLESQGTTEAFF. The DNA of the CDR3 is TGCGCCAGCAGCTTGGAGTCACAGGGGACCACTGAAGCTTTCTTT.

CDR3 residues: CASSPGQGGTEAFF. The CDR3 nucleotides are TGTGCCAGCAGCCCTGGACAGGGGGGTACTGAAGCTTTCTTT. The rearrangement uses TRBV11-3 and TRBJ1-1, with 10 nucleotides matching TRBD1. Germline values: CDR1 SGHNT, CDR2 YENEEA. CDR3 length equals 14 residues. J was trimmed by 5 bases and V by 5 bases; bases with no gene match: 5.

The chain links TRBV10-3 to TRBJ1-5, with D possibly being TRBD1 (6 bases). In germline, CDR1 is ENHRY, CDR2 SYGVKD. V dropped 10 bases and J dropped 3 bases, with 19 bases sitting between them. CDR3 size: 15 residues. CDR3 in DNA: TGTGCCACCCAGAATGGGAGGGACAACAATCAGCCCCAGCATTTT. Translation gives CATQNGRDNNQPQHF.

This rearrangement joins TRBV6-4 to TRBJ1-2; no clear D gene. Germline V gene sequence: CDR1 MRHNA, CDR2 SNTAGT. Trimming took 3 bases from V and 4 from J, leaving 12 bases between them. The CDR3 contains 14 residues. The CDR3 DNA is TGTGCCAGCAGTGAGTTGCCAGGACCCTATGGCTACACCTTC. Amino acid sequence: CASSELPGPYGYTF.

The chain joins TRBV5-4 to TRBJ2-7; 13 bases match TRBD2. Germline V gene data show CDR1 as SGHNT and CDR2 as YYREEE (reference sequence). Unmatched junction bases numbered 7, after V lost 4 bases and J lost 3 bases. The CDR3 length is 16 residues. CDR3 coding DNA: TGTGCCAGCAGCCCTACTAGCGGGAGGGCTCTCTACGAGCAGTACTTC. Amino acids: CASSPTSGRALYEQYF.

The chain employs TRBV9 and TRBJ2-2; D might be TRBD2 (5 bases). The CDR3 contains 16 residues. Germline values: CDR1 SGDLS, CDR2 YYNGEE. Trimming stripped 4 bases from V and 6 bases from J, with 19 bases between. The CDR3 DNA reads TGTGCCAGCAGCCCAGGACTGAAATTTGGGGCCGGGGAGCTGTTTTTT. Its translation: CASSPGLKFGAGELFF. The full variable domain, with the rest looked up from reference TRBV9 and TRBJ2-2, is DSGVTQTPKHLITATGQRVTLRCSPRSGDLSVYWYQQSLDQGLQFLIQYYNGEERAKGNILERFSAQQFPDLHSELNLSSLELGDSALYFCASSPGLKFGAGELFFGEGSRLTVL.

On this clone itself: The sample has other DNA sequences that encode this CDR3 too. This chain links TRBV6-1 with TRBJ1-1; 7 bases are a match to TRBD1. CDR1 is MNHNS, CDR2 SASEGT, per germline. This CDR3 contains 15 residues. V dropped 6 bases and J dropped 0; count of bases not matched to a gene: 7. This CDR3 reads CASRDRDRVNTEAFF. DNA for the CDR3: TGTGCCAGCAGGGACAGAGACAGGGTGAACACTGAAGCTTTCTTT.

This clone has more than one count but fewer than ten. The chain recombines TRBV6-6 with TRBJ2-2; D is undetermined. This CDR3 is built from 11 residues. Germline CDR1 is MNHNY and CDR2 is SVGAGI (reference sequence). V was pared by 4 bases and J by 7 bases, with 4 bases between. CDR3 in DNA: TGTGCCAGCAGTTCGGTCGGGGAGCTGTTTTTT. It yields the protein CASSSVGELFF.

V gene TRBV14 combines with J gene TRBJ1-2; a weak D match, TRBD1 (5 bases). Germline CDR1 is SGHDN and CDR2 is FVKESK. V was cut by 1 base and J by 6 bases, with 9 bases left in between. The CDR3 covers 13 residues. CDR3 bases: TGTGCCAGCAGCCAAGGACAGTGGGATGGCTACACCTTC. Amino acids: CASSQGQWDGYTF.

The chain joins TRBV5-1 to TRBJ1-4; D might be TRBD1 (5 bases). CDR1 is SGHRS, CDR2 YFSETQ, per germline. Between the trimmed V and J ends, which lost 5 bases and 7 bases, there was a span of 9 bases. This CDR3 is 12 amino acids long. CDR3 bases: TGCGCCAGCAGGTGGGACGGTGAAAAACTGTTTTTT. Encoded protein: CASRWDGEKLFF.

As for this clone: A read error may account for a junction end that differs from germline. The chain employs TRBV6-5 and TRBJ1-3; 7 bases are shared with TRBD1. CDR3 size: 14 residues. Per the germline V gene, CDR1 is MNHEY and CDR2 is SVGAGI. This CDR3 reads CASSYRDRRKHHIF. The CDR3 region has the DNA TGTGCCAGCAGTTACCGGGACAGAAGGAAACACCATATATTT.